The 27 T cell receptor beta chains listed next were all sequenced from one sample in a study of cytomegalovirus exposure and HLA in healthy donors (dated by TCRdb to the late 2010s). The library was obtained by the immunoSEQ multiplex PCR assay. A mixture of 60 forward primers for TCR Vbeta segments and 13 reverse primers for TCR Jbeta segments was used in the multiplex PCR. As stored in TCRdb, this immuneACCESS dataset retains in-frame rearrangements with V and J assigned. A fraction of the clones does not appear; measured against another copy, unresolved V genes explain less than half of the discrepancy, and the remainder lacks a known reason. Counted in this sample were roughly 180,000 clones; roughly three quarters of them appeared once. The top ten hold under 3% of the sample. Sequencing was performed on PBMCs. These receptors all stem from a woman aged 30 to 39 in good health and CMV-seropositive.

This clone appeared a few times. The CDR3 region has the DNA TGTGCCAGCAGTACTAGGACAGGGTCGCGAGAGACCCAGTACTTC. It is translated as CASSTRTGSRETQYF. This sequence joins TRBV6-1 and TRBJ2-5, with 8 nucleotides matching TRBD1. CDR1 MNHNS and CDR2 SASEGT come from the germline V gene. V gave up 5 bases and J gave up 4 bases; unmatched junction bases: 9. The CDR3 covers 15 residues.

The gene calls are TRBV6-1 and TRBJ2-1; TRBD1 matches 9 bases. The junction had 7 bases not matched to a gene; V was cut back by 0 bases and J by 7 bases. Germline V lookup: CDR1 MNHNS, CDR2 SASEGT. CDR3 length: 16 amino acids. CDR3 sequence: CASSEAGTGNRNEQFF. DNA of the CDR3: TGTGCCAGCAGTGAAGCGGGGACAGGGAACCGGAATGAGCAGTTCTTC.

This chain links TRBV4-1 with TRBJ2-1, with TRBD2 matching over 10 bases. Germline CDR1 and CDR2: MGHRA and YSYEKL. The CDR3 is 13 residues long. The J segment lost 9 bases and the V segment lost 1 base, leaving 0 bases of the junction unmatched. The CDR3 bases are TGCGCCAGCAGCCAAGGGACTAGCGGTGAGCAGTTCTTC. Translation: CASSQGTSGEQFF.

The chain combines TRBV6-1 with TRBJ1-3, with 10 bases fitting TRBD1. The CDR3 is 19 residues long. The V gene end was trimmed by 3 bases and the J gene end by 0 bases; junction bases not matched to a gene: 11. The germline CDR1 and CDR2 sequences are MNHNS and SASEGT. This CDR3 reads CASSEAPGQGPFSGNTIYF. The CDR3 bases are TGTGCCAGCAGTGAGGCTCCGGGACAGGGGCCCTTCTCTGGAAACACCATATATTTT.

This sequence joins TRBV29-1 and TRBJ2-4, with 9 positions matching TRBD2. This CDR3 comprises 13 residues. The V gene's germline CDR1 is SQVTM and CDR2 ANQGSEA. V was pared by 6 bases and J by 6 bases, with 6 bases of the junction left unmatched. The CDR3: CSVNSGGRNIQYF. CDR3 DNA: TGCAGCGTGAATAGCGGGGGCCGAAACATTCAGTACTTC.

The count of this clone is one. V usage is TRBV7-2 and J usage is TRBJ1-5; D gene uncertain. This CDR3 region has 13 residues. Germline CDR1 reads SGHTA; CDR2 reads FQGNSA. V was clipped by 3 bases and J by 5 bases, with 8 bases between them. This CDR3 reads CASSFVQDQPQHF. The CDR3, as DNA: TGTGCCAGCAGCTTTGTCCAGGATCAGCCCCAGCATTTT.

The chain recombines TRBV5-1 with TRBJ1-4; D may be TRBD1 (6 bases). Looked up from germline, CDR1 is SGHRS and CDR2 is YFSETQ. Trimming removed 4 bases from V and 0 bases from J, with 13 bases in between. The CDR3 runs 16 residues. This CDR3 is CASSGGLVPTNEKLFF. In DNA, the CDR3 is TGCGCCAGCAGCGGGGGCCTGGTGCCAACTAATGAAAAACTGTTTTTT.

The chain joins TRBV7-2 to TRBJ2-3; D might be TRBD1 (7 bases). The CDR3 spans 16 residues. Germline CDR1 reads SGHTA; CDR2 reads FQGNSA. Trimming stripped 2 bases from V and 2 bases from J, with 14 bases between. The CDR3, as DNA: TGTGCCAGCAGCTTACAGGGGGGACTGGCCACAGATACGCAGTATTTT. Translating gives CASSLQGGLATDTQYF.

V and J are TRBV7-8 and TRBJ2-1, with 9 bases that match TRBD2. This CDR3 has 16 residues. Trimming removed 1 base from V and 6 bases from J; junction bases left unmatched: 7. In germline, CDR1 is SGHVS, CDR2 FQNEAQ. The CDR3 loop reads CASSLEGGGAFNEQFF. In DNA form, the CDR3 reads TGTGCCAGCAGCTTAGAGGGCGGGGGGGCTTTCAATGAGCAGTTCTTC.

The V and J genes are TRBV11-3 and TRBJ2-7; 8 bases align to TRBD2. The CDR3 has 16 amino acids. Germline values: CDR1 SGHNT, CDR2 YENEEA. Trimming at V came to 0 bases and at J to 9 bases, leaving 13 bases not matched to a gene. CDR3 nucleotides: TGTGCCAGCAGCTTAGAATTGAGCGGGGGACCGCAAGTGCAGTACTTC. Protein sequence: CASSLELSGGPQVQYF.

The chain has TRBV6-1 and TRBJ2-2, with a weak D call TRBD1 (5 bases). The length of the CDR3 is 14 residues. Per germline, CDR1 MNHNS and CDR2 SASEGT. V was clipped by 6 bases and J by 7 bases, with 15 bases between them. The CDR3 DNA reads TGTGCCAGCAGCACAGGCCTCTGGGACGGGGAGCTGTTTTTT. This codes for CASSTGLWDGELFF.

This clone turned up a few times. CDR3 DNA sequence: TGTGCCAGCAGAAACCCGGGACAGATCACTGAAGCTTTCTTT. Residues: CASRNPGQITEAFF. J is TRBJ1-1 and V is TRBV6-5; 7 bases agree with TRBD1. The CDR3 loop spans 14 amino acids. The trim removed 6 bases at V and 4 bases at J, leaving 8 bases unmatched. CDR1 is MNHEY, CDR2 SVGAGI, per germline.

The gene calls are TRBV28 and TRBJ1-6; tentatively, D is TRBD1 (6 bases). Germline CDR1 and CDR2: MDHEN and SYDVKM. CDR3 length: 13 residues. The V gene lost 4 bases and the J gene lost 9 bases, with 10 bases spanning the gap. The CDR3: CASSWAGASPLHF. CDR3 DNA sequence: TGTGCCAGCAGTTGGGCAGGGGCTTCACCCCTCCACTTT.

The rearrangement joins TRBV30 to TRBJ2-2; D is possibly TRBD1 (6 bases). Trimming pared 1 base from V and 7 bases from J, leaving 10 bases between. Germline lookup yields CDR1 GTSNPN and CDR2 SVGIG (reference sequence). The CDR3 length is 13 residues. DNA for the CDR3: TGTGCCTGGAGTGCAGGGGTTGGCGGGGAGCTGTTTTTT. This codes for CAWSAGVGGELFF.

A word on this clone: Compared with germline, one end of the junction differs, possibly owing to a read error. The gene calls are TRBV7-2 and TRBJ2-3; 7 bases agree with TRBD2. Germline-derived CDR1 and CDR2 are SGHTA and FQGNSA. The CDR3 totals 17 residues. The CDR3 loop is CASSLGSGGILTDTQYF. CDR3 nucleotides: TGTGCCAGCAGTTTAGGATCCGGGGGGATCCTCACAGATACGCAGTATTTT.

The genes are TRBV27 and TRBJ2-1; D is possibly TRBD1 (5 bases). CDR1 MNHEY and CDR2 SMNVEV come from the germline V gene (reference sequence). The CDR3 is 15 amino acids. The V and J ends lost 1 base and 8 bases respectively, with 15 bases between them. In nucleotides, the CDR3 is TGTGCCAGCAGTTTATGGGGCAGGGCAGTGGATGAGCAGTTCTTC. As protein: CASSLWGRAVDEQFF.

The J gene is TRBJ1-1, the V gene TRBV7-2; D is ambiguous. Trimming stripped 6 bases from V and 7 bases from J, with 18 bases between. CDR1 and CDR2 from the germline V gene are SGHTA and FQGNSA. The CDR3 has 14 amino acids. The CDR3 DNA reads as TGTGCCAGCAGACCCCGGCCGGGATATAGTGAAGCTTTCTTT. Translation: CASRPRPGYSEAFF.

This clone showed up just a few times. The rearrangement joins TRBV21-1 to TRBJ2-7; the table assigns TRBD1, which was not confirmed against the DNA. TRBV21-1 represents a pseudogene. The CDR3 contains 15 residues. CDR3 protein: CASSKGAPDFYEQYF. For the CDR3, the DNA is TGTGCCAGCAGCAAAGGGGCCCCGGATTTCTACGAGCAGTACTTC.

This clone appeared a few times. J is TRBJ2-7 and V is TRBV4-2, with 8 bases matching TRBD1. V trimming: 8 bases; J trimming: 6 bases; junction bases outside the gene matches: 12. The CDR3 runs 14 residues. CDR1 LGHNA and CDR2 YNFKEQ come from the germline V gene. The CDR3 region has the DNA TGTGCCAGCGGTCCGGGGACAGGATCTGGCGAGCAGTACTTC. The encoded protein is CASGPGTGSGEQYF.

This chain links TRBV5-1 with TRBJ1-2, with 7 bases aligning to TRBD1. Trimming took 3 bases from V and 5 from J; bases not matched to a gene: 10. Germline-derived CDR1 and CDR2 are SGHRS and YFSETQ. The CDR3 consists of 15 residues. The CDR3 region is CASSSGETGNYGYTF. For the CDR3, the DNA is TGCGCCAGCAGCTCCGGTGAGACAGGGAATTATGGCTACACCTTC. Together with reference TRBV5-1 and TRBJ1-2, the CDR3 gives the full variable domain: KAGVTQTPRYLIKTRGQQVTLSCSPISGHRSVSWYQQTPGQGLQFLFEYFSETQRNKGNFPGRFSGRQFSNSRSEMNVSTLELGDSALYLCASSSGETGNYGYTFGSGTRLTVV.

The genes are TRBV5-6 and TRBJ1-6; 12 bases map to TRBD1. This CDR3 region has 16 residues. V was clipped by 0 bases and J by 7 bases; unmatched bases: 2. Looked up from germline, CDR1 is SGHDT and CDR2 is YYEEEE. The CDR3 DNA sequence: TGTGCCAGCAGCTTGGATGGGACAGGGGGCAATTCACCCCTCCACTTT. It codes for CASSLDGTGGNSPLHF.

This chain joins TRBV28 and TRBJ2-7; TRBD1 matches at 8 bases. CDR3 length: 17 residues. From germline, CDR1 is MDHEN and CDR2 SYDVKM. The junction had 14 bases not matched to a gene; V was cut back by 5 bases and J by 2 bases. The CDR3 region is CASSPYGRDRSTYEQYF. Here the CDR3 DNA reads TGTGCCAGCAGTCCCTACGGCCGGGACAGGTCAACCTACGAGCAGTACTTC.

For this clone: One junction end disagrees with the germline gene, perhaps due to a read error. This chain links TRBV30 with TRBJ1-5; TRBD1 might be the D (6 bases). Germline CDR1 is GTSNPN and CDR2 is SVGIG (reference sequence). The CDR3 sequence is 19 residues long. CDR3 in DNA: TGTGCCTGGAGTGCCCGAACCTGGGACTCTCGCGGGGGCAATCAGCTCCAGCATTTT. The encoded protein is CAWSARTWDSRGGNQLQHF. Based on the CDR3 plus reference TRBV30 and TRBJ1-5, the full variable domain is SQTIHQWPATLVQPVGSPLSLECTVEGTSNPNLYWYRQAAGRGLQLLFYSVGIGQISSEVPQNLSASRPQDRQFILSSKKLLLSDSGFYLCAWSARTWDSRGGNQLQHFGDGTRLSIL.

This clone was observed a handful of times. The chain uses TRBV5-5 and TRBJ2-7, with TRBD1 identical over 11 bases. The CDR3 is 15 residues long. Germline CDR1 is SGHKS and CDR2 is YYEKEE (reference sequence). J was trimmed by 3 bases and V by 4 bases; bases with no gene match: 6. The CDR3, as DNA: TGTGCCAGCAGCCCCAGGGGACAGGGGGGCTACGAGCAGTACTTC. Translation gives CASSPRGQGGYEQYF.

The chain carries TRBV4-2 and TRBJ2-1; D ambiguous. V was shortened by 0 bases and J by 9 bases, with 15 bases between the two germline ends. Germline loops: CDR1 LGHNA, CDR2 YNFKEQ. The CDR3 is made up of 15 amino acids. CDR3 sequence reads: CASSQEKSQTSEQFF. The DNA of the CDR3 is TGTGCCAGCAGCCAAGAAAAGAGTCAAACCTCTGAGCAGTTCTTC.

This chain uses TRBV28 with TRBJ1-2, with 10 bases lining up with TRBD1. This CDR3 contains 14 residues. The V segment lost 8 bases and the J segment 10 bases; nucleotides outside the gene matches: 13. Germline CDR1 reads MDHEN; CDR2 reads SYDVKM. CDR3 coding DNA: TGTGCCAGCCGAAAAACCCTCGGGACAGGGGTCTACACCTTC. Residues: CASRKTLGTGVYTF.

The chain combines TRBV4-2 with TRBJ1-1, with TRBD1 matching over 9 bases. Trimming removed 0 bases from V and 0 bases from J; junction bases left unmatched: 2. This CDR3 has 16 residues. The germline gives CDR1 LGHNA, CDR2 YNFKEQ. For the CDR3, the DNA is TGTGCCAGCAGCCAAGAAGGGACAGGGTTGAACACTGAAGCTTTCTTT. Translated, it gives CASSQEGTGLNTEAFF.